These 9 T cell receptor beta chains originate from one sample sequenced in a study of CD8 T cell repertoires and HIV-1 epitope variants. The data were produced by immunoSEQ multiplex PCR, yet TCRdb's version contains in-frame clones alone and is incomplete. The sample shows about 7,300 clones, roughly 67% of them seen only once. The antigens these receptors bind are not known. The sequencing input was cultured CD8+ T cells derived from PBMCs. The receptors originated from a male donor with HIV.

The chain recombines TRBV7-9 with TRBJ2-7, with 9 bases fitting TRBD1. Trimming removed 4 bases from V and 2 bases from J; junction bases left unmatched: 6. CDR3 length equals 15 residues. Per the germline V gene, CDR1 is SEHNR and CDR2 is FQNEAQ (reference sequence). CDR3 coding DNA: TGTGCCAGCAGCTCAAACCGGGACAGGGCCTACGAGCAGTACTTC. Protein: CASSSNRDRAYEQYF.

This chain links TRBV30 with TRBJ2-7; no clear D. Germline V gene lookup returns CDR1 GTSNPN and CDR2 SVGIG (reference sequence). Between the trimmed V and J ends, which lost 4 bases and 4 bases, there was a span of 8 bases. This CDR3 has 11 residues. This CDR3 reads CAWTREYEQYF. The CDR3 nucleotides are TGTGCCTGGACTAGGGAATACGAGCAGTACTTC.

This sequence joins TRBV19 and TRBJ2-7; 10 bases align to TRBD1. CDR1 LNHDA and CDR2 SQIVND come from the germline V gene (reference sequence). V lost 6 bases, J lost 2 bases, and 7 bases stayed unmatched. The CDR3 length is 15 residues. As DNA, the CDR3 is TGTGCCAGTAGCCCGGGACAGGGGTCTACCTACGAGCAGTACTTC. It encodes CASSPGQGSTYEQYF.

CDR3 amino acids: CASSLDLLGDEQFF. In nucleotides, the CDR3 is TGCGCCAGCAGCTTGGATTTACTGGGGGATGAGCAGTTCTTC. The chain is built from TRBV5-1 and TRBJ2-1, with D tentatively TRBD1 or TRBD2 (5 bases each). Deletions cut 0 bases from V and 8 bases from J, with 12 bases between. Germline V gives CDR1 SGHRS, CDR2 YFSETQ. The CDR3 spans 14 residues.

This clone was counted only a few times. This chain connects TRBV5-1 to TRBJ1-1; the D gene is possibly TRBD1 (6 bases). Germline-derived CDR1 and CDR2 are SGHRS and YFSETQ. The CDR3 sequence is 17 residues long. V was cut by 3 bases and J by 3 bases, with 21 bases left in between. CDR3 loop: CASSSRGAGNLYTEAFF. For the CDR3, the DNA is TGCGCCAGCAGCTCTAGGGGGGCAGGTAATCTGTACACTGAAGCTTTCTTT.

The gene calls are TRBV30 and TRBJ1-1; a possible D gene is TRBD1 (5 bases). The V gene lost 4 bases and the J gene lost 6 bases, with 18 bases spanning the gap. This CDR3 is 14 amino acids long. Germline V lookup: CDR1 GTSNPN, CDR2 SVGIG (reference sequence). The CDR3 here is CAWMDKLGKAEAFF. CDR3 nucleotides: TGTGCCTGGATGGACAAACTGGGTAAGGCTGAAGCTTTCTTT.

This clone was detected a few times. V usage is TRBV5-4 and J usage is TRBJ2-1, with TRBD2 as a possible D gene (6 bases). This CDR3 is 14 amino acids long. Germline V CDR1 and CDR2: SGHNT, YYREEE (reference sequence). With 0 bases removed from V and 7 bases from J, the gap between germline ends came to 11 bases. The chain's CDR3 is CASSLGGLLNEQFF. CDR3 coding DNA: TGTGCCAGCAGCTTGGGGGGACTTCTGAATGAGCAGTTCTTC.

V usage is TRBV19 and J usage is TRBJ2-1, with D tentatively TRBD1 (6 bases). There are 14 residues in the CDR3. The V end lost 4 bases, the J end lost 6 bases, and 13 bases lay between the germline ends. The germline V gene has CDR1 LNHDA and CDR2 SQIVND (reference sequence). CDR3 region: CASSTLDSFNEQFF. For the CDR3, the DNA is TGTGCCAGTAGTACCTTGGACAGCTTCAATGAGCAGTTCTTC.

This sequence joins TRBV11-2 and TRBJ2-3, with a possible D match to TRBD1 (5 bases). In germline, CDR1 is SGHAT, CDR2 FQNNGV. The ends were cut back, 0 bases at V and 5 bases at J, with 12 bases in the middle. The CDR3 length is 15 residues. CDR3 in amino acids: CASSLEAGRIDTQYF. In DNA form, the CDR3 reads TGTGCCAGCAGCTTAGAGGCAGGGCGGATAGATACGCAGTATTTT.